This T cell receptor beta chain came from a study of CD8 T cells in Susac syndrome. Random hexamers were used to reverse transcribe 0.5 to 1 ug of RNA. Each CDR3 protein is one row after TCRdb ran MiXCR on the immunoSEQ multiplex PCR reads. Here the sample spans hundreds of thousands of distinct CDR3 sequences, around 91% being singletons. With 4 bases removed from V and 4 bases from J, the gap between germline ends came to 17 bases. The CDR3 consists of 16 residues. Looked up from germline, CDR1 is SGHAT and CDR2 is FQNNGV. TCR beta sequencing covered blood CD8+ and CD4+ T cells. This TCR was recovered from a human donor with multiple sclerosis. The rearrangement links TRBV11-2 to TRBJ2-1, with a tentative D call TRBD2 (6 bases). Sequenced sample: CD8+ T cells from PBMCs. The CDR3 DNA sequence: TGTGCCAGCAGCTCCCCTCGGCGGGGTGAGTACAATGAGCAGTTCTTC. Translated: CASSSPRRGEYNEQFF.